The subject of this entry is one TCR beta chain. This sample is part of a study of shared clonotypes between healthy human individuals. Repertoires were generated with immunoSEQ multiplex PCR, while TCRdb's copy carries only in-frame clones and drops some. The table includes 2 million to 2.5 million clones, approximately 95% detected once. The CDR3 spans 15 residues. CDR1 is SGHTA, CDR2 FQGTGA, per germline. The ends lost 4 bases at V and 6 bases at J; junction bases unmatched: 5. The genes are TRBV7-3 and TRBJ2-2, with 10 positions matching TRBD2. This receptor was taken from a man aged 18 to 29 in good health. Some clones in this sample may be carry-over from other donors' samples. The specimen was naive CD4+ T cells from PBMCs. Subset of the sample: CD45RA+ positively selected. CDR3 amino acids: CASSSGTSAAGELFF. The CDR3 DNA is TGTGCCAGCAGCTCCGGGACTAGCGCGGCCGGGGAGCTGTTTTTT.